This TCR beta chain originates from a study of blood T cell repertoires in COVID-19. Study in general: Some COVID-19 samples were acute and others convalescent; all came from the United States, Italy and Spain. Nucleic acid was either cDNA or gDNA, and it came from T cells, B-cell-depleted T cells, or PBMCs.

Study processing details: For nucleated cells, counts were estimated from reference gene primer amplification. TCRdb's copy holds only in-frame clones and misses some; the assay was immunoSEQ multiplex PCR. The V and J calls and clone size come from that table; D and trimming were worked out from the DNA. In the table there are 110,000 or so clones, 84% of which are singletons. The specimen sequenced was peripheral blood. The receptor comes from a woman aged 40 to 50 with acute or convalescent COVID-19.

The CDR3, as DNA: TGTGCCAGCAGTGAAAGCGGGGGGCCGTACAATGAGCAGTTCTTC. It encodes CASSESGGPYNEQFF. The rearrangement uses TRBV6-4 and TRBJ2-1; TRBD2 matches at 9 bases. The germline CDR1 and CDR2 sequences are MRHNA and SNTAGT. The CDR3 covers 15 residues. With 3 bases clipped from V and 4 bases from J, the junction kept 4 bases outside the gene matches.